A selection of T cell receptor beta chains follows, all from one sample in a study of T-cell reconstitution after alpha-beta-depleted transplantation in children. TCRdb reprocessed the PCR reads via MiXCR and lists one record per CDR3 protein. The table has 700,000 to 850,000 distinct CDR3 sequences, 15% to 20% seen once; the top ten hold roughly 5%. The sequenced sample was PBMCs, mostly from graft donor cells, obtained 360 days after TCRalphabeta/CD19-depleted stem cell transplant. The receptors stem from a male patient younger than 18 who had a stem cell transplant for acute lymphoblastic leukemia, so the T cells may come from the graft donor. Both conserved end residues are part of each CDR3. D genes are given only for firm matches. Clone size is shown for a subset of rows, as once, few, many or a class of expanded clone.

d_gene	abundance	v_gene	j_gene	CDR3nt	CDR3aa
NA	NA	TRBV2	TRBJ2-1	TGTGCCAGCAGTGATAGGTGGGCCGGGACGGGGGATGAGCAGTTCTTC	CASSDRWAGTGDEQFF
NA	few	TRBV5-1	TRBJ2-3	TGCGCCAGCAGCTCGCCCAAAGGTGGAGATACGCAGTATTTT	CASSSPKGGDTQYF
TRBD2	NA	TRBV12-3/TRBV12-4	TRBJ2-1	TGTGCCAGCAGTTTAGAACACAGACTAGCGGGAGACCACAATGAGCAGTTCTTC	CASSLEHRLAGDHNEQFF
NA	NA	TRBV7-3	TRBJ2-1	TGTGCCAGCAGCTTTATTCGGGATGAGCAGTTCTTC	CASSFIRDEQFF
NA	few	TRBV20-1	TRBJ2-5	TGCAGTGCTAGAGATCGAGGAAGGGCGCGAGTGAGGGACCAGTACTTC	CSARDRGRARVRDQYF
NA	NA	TRBV4-2	TRBJ2-7	TGTGCCAGCAGCCACTTACGGGACTTATCCTACGAGCAGTACTTC	CASSHLRDLSYEQYF
NA	NA	TRBV9	TRBJ1-6	TGTGCCAGCAGCGTCCTCCCCCGAGATTCACCCCTCCACTTT	CASSVLPRDSPLHF
NA	NA	TRBV7-9	TRBJ2-1	TGTGCCAGCAGCTTATCGGGGGTGAGCTCCTACAATGAGCAGTTCTTC	CASSLSGVSSYNEQFF
NA	few	TRBV4-1	TRBJ2-5	TGCGCCAGCAGCCGGTATAGAGGGGAACAAGAGACCCAGTACTTC	CASSRYRGEQETQYF
NA	few	TRBV10-3	TRBJ1-1	TGTGCCACGGGGGGGAGTTTACAAGAGACAGCTTTCTTT	CATGGSLQETAFF
TRBD2	NA	TRBV20-1	TRBJ2-7	TGCAGTGCTAGTGGGTGGCGGGAGGTGGAAGAGCAGTACTTC	CSASGWREVEEQYF
NA	many	TRBV12-3/TRBV12-4	TRBJ2-7	TGTGCCAGCAGTAACCCTCAGGGGCCCACCTACGAGCAGTACTTC	CASSNPQGPTYEQYF
TRBD2	NA	TRBV6-5	TRBJ2-3	TGTGCCAGCAGTTACGGGAGGGGTGGGAGCGAGGGAGCCCCAGATACGCAGTATTTT	CASSYGRGGSEGAPDTQYF
TRBD2	NA	TRBV29-1	TRBJ2-7	TGCAGCGTTGAAATGGTCCCGGGACTAGCGGGAGACTTCCAGGGTCGCTACGAGCAGTACTTC	CSVEMVPGLAGDFQGRYEQYF
NA	few	TRBV5-1	TRBJ2-7	TGCGCCAGCAGCCGAGTGCGGGCAGATAAAGCCTACGAGCAGTACTTC	CASSRVRADKAYEQYF
NA	few	TRBV4-1	TRBJ2-5	TGCGCCAGCAGCCAACCCAGGGGCCTGGATCAAATTATTCAAGAGACCCAGTACTTC	CASSQPRGLDQIIQETQYF
NA	NA	TRBV19	TRBJ1-1	TGTGCCAGCTCCCCCGAGGGGGGTTACGCTGAAGCTTTCTTT	CASSPEGGYAEAFF
NA	NA	TRBV5-6	TRBJ1-5	TGTGCCAGCAGCTTTCTCGGGGATGGCAATCAGCCCCAGCATTTT	CASSFLGDGNQPQHF
NA	few	TRBV10-3	TRBJ2-7	TGTGCCACCCTTCAGCTAGGGGCCCAGTCCTCCTACGAGCAGTACTTC	CATLQLGAQSSYEQYF
NA	NA	TRBV20-1	TRBJ2-4	TGCAGTGCCCGACAGGACCTAGCGGCCAAAAACATTCAGTACTTC	CSARQDLAAKNIQYF
TRBD1	many	TRBV5-1	TRBJ2-3	TGCGCCAGCAGCTCCGGCTTGTCGAGACAGGGGAAGGGAGATACGCAGTATTTT	CASSSGLSRQGKGDTQYF
NA	many	TRBV5-1	TRBJ2-5	TGCGCCAGCAGCTTGAATTACAGGTCCCAAGAGACCCAGTACTTC	CASSLNYRSQETQYF
TRBD1	NA	TRBV11-2	TRBJ2-2	TGTGCCAGCAGCTTAGATAACAGGGGTACCGGGGAGCTGTTTTTT	CASSLDNRGTGELFF
NA	few	TRBV7-9	TRBJ2-7	TGTGCCAGCAGCACCCAGAGAGGAGGAAGGTCCTACGAGCAGTACTTC	CASSTQRGGRSYEQYF
NA	many	TRBV10-3	TRBJ2-1	TGTGCCACGAAAAGCGACAACTCCTACAATGAGCAGTTCTTC	CATKSDNSYNEQFF
TRBD2	NA	TRBV3-1	TRBJ2-3	TGTGCCAGCAGCCAACCGGGACTAGCGGTTACAGATACGCAGTATTTT	CASSQPGLAVTDTQYF